Listed below are T cell receptor beta chains from one sample, sequenced in a study of cytomegalovirus exposure and HLA in healthy donors. Data came from immunoSEQ multiplex PCR; TCRdb stores just in-frame clones and leaves some out. This table has about 150,000 clones, around three quarters appearing once. The sequenced sample consisted of PBMCs. The receptors here all came from a woman aged 55-70 years in good health and CMV-seropositive. The CDR3 runs from the conserved cysteine through the conserved F or W. The D gene is left open where the match is weak. Clone size, where shown, is once, few, many, or a class for clones that have expanded.

J: TRBJ1-5; D: TRBD1; V: TRBV15; size: -; DNA: TGTGCCACCAGCAGACTCCCGGGACAGGGAAAGGAGCCCCAGCATTTT; CDR3: CATSRLPGQGKEPQHF
J: TRBJ1-2; D: -; V: TRBV5-6; size: -; DNA: TGTGCCAGCAGCTTGAGTCCGAGGACTGGCGGCTACACCTTC; CDR3: CASSLSPRTGGYTF
J: TRBJ1-2; D: TRBD1; V: TRBV25-1; size: once; DNA: TGTGCCAGCAGTGAGCGGACAGGCTATGGCTACACCTTC; CDR3: CASSERTGYGYTF
J: TRBJ2-7; D: TRBD2; V: TRBV19; size: -; DNA: TGTGCCAGTAGCCCTTCTACTAGCGGGAGAGGATACGAGCAGTACTTC; CDR3: CASSPSTSGRGYEQYF
J: TRBJ1-1; D: TRBD1; V: TRBV10-3; size: -; DNA: TGTGCCACGGGACAGGGGGACGTCTGGAACACTGAAGCTTTCTTT; CDR3: CATGQGDVWNTEAFF
J: TRBJ2-7; D: TRBD1; V: TRBV5-1; size: -; DNA: TGCGCCAGCAGCTCAGGACAGGGGTCGGGGGAGCAGTACTTC; CDR3: CASSSGQGSGEQYF
J: TRBJ2-7; D: -; V: TRBV30; size: -; DNA: TGTGCCTGGCAACACGGGAAGGCCTACGAGCAGTACTTC; CDR3: CAWQHGKAYEQYF
J: TRBJ1-1; D: TRBD1; V: TRBV27; size: -; DNA: TGTGCCAGCAGTCCACAGACAGGGTCGGGGTCTTCAGCTTTCTTT; CDR3: CASSPQTGSGSSAFF
J: TRBJ1-5; D: TRBD1; V: TRBV9; size: -; DNA: TGTGCCAGCAACCTACAGGGGACCTTCAATCAGCCCCAGCATTTT; CDR3: CASNLQGTFNQPQHF
J: TRBJ1-3; D: TRBD1; V: TRBV19; size: -; DNA: TGTGCCAGTAGTATAGGCCTCCGGACAGGCTCTGGAAACACCATATATTTT; CDR3: CASSIGLRTGSGNTIYF
J: TRBJ2-7; D: -; V: TRBV7-3; size: once; DNA: TGTGCCAGCAGCTTATTGGAGACAGTCTCCTACGAGCAGTACTTC; CDR3: CASSLLETVSYEQYF
J: TRBJ2-6; D: -; V: TRBV6-4; size: -; DNA: TGTGCCAGCAGTGACCTTGGGGCCAACGTCCTGACTTTC; CDR3: CASSDLGANVLTF
J: TRBJ2-1; D: -; V: TRBV7-8; size: -; DNA: TGTGCCAGCAGCTTAGGGTCCGGAGGGAGCTCCTACAATGAGCAGTTCTTC; CDR3: CASSLGSGGSSYNEQFF
J: TRBJ1-2; D: -; V: TRBV19; size: -; DNA: TGTGCCAGTAGTATCGTCGAGCTGAACTATGGCTACACCTTC; CDR3: CASSIVELNYGYTF
J: TRBJ1-1; D: -; V: TRBV12-5; size: -; DNA: TGTGCTAGTGGTTTGGTACGGCCTAGGAACACTGAAGCTTTCTTT; CDR3: CASGLVRPRNTEAFF
J: TRBJ1-5; D: -; V: TRBV5-5; size: -; DNA: TGTGCCAGCAGGGAACAGCTAAATCAGCCCCAGCATTTT; CDR3: CASREQLNQPQHF
J: TRBJ2-5; D: TRBD1; V: TRBV18; size: once; DNA: TGTGCCAGCTCACCATTCTCCGGGACCAGGGGGGAGACCCAGTACTTC; CDR3: CASSPFSGTRGETQYF
J: TRBJ2-2; D: -; V: TRBV5-6; size: -; DNA: TGTGCCAGCAGCTTGTTGACGGGTTCGCTGTTTTTT; CDR3: CASSLLTGSLFF
J: TRBJ2-1; D: TRBD2; V: TRBV28; size: -; DNA: TGTGCCAGCAGTTTAGGGCTAGCGGGATTAAATGAGCAGTTCTTC; CDR3: CASSLGLAGLNEQFF
J: TRBJ1-2; D: TRBD1; V: TRBV27; size: -; DNA: TGTGCCAGCAGTTTAGAGAGGGGGCTCCCTTTAAGCTACACCTTC; CDR3: CASSLERGLPLSYTF
J: TRBJ1-1; D: TRBD1; V: TRBV6-1; size: -; DNA: TGTGCGCTACAACAGGGGAGGACCACTGAAGCTTTCTTT; CDR3: CALQQGRTTEAFF
J: TRBJ2-3; D: TRBD2; V: TRBV5-1; size: -; DNA: TGCGCCAGCAGCTTAGAGCGGGAGCCAGATACGCAGTATTTT; CDR3: CASSLEREPDTQYF
J: TRBJ1-5; D: TRBD1; V: TRBV19; size: once; DNA: TGTGCCAAGCTCCGGGACAGCCATAGCAATCAGCCCCAGCATTTT; CDR3: CAKLRDSHSNQPQHF
J: TRBJ2-7; D: -; V: TRBV6-5; size: once; DNA: TGTGCCAGCAGTTATGGCGTCTCGGGCGAGCAGTACTTC; CDR3: CASSYGVSGEQYF
J: TRBJ2-7; D: -; V: TRBV6-1; size: -; DNA: TGTGCCAGCAGTGTACTAACAGGGCGCGAGCAGTACTTC; CDR3: CASSVLTGREQYF
J: TRBJ1-4; D: -; V: TRBV11-2; size: -; DNA: TGTGCCAGCAGCCCAGGGACAACTAATGAAAAACTGTTTTTT; CDR3: CASSPGTTNEKLFF
J: TRBJ2-7; D: TRBD1; V: TRBV5-5; size: -; DNA: TGTGCCAGCAGCTTGGGGGGGACAGGGGGCTACGAGCAGTACTTC; CDR3: CASSLGGTGGYEQYF
J: TRBJ2-7; D: TRBD1; V: TRBV4-1; size: -; DNA: TGCGCCAGCAGCCATCTTCCGGGACAGTCACCCTACGAGCAGTACTTC; CDR3: CASSHLPGQSPYEQYF
J: TRBJ2-5; D: TRBD2; V: TRBV5-1; size: -; DNA: TGCGCCAGCAGCCGTGGGGCACTAGCGGCCCAAGAGACCCAGTACTTC; CDR3: CASSRGALAAQETQYF
J: TRBJ2-1; D: -; V: TRBV14; size: -; DNA: TGTGCCAGCAGCCAAGAGGGGGGGCGTGAGCAGTTCTTC; CDR3: CASSQEGGREQFF
J: TRBJ1-1; D: -; V: TRBV5-4; size: few; DNA: TGTGCCAGCGCCCGAGAAGTCATGAACACTGAAGCTTTCTTT; CDR3: CASAREVMNTEAFF